Listed here is a single TCR beta chain. The data derive from a study of cytomegalovirus exposure and HLA in healthy donors. Losses at the gene ends were 3 bases for V and 7 bases for J; bases not matched to a gene: 7. The germline V gene has CDR1 SEHNR and CDR2 FQNEAQ (reference sequence). The CDR3 runs 15 residues. PCR used 60 Vbeta primers and 13 Jbeta primers. Data came from immunoSEQ multiplex PCR; TCRdb stores just in-frame clones and leaves some out. The sample includes about 130,000 clones, 80% to 90% of them seen just once. The sample comprised PBMCs. The receptor was isolated from a woman in her 40s in good health and CMV-seropositive. The chain joins TRBV7-9 to TRBJ2-2; 8 nucleotides align to TRBD2. The CDR3 loop reads CASSFPAGVSGELFF. In DNA form, the CDR3 reads TGTGCCAGCAGCTTCCCAGCGGGAGTTAGCGGGGAGCTGTTTTTT.